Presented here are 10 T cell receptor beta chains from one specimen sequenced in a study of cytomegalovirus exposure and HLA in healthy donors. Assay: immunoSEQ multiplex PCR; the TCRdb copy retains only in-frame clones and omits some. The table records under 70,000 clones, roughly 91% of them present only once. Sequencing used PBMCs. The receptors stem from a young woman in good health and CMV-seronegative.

CDR3 residues: CASRDAFRYRATGELFF. CDR3 sequence (DNA): TGTGCCAGCAGAGATGCTTTCCGGTACAGGGCGACCGGGGAGCTGTTTTTT. The rearrangement links TRBV7-8 to TRBJ2-2, with D possibly being TRBD1 (6 bases). Germline V lookup: CDR1 SGHVS, CDR2 FQNEAQ. The V gene lost 6 bases and the J gene lost 5 bases, with 22 bases spanning the gap. The length of the CDR3 is 17 residues.

The CDR3 DNA follows: TGTGCCAGCAGCAGGTGGGGGACAGGGATGGACTACGAGCAGTACTTC. Its translation is CASSRWGTGMDYEQYF. The chain joins TRBV13 to TRBJ2-7, with 9 bases that match TRBD1. Germline CDR1 and CDR2: PRHDT and FYEKMQ (reference sequence). The V and J ends lost 5 bases and 3 bases, in that order; junction bases with no gene match: 11. The CDR3 is made up of 16 amino acids.

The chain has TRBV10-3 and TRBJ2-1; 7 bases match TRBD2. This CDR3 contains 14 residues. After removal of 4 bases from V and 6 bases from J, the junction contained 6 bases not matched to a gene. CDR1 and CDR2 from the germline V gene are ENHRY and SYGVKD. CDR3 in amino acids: CAISAERDGNEQFF. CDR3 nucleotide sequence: TGTGCCATCAGTGCCGAGCGGGACGGCAATGAGCAGTTCTTC.

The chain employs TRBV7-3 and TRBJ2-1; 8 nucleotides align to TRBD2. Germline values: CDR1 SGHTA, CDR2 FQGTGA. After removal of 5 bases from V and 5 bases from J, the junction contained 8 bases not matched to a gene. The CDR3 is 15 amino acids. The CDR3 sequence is CASSLRLAPDNEQFF. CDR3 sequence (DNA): TGTGCCAGCAGCCTCAGACTAGCGCCCGACAATGAGCAGTTCTTC.

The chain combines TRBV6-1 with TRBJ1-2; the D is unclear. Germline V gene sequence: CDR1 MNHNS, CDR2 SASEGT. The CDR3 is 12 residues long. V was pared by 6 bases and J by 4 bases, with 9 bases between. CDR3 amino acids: CASSGVPYGYTF. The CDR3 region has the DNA TGTGCCAGCAGCGGGGTTCCCTATGGCTACACCTTC.

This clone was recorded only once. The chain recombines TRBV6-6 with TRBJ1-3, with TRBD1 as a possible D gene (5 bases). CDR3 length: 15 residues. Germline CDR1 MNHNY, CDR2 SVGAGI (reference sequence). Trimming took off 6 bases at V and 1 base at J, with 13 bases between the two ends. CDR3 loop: CASSRNRLSGNTIYF. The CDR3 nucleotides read TGTGCCAGCAGCAGAAACAGGCTTTCTGGAAACACCATATATTTT.

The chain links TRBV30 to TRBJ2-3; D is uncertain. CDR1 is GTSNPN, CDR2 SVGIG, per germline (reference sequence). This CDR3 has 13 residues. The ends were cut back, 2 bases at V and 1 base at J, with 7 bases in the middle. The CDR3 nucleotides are TGTGCCTGGAGTTGGCTGGGCACAGATACGCAGTATTTT. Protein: CAWSWLGTDTQYF.

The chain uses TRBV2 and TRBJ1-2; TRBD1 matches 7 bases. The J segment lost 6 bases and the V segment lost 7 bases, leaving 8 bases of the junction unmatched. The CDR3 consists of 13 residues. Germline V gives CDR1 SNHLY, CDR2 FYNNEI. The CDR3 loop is CASTTTGWHGYTF. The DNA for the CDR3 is TGTGCCAGCACCACGACAGGGTGGCATGGCTACACCTTC.

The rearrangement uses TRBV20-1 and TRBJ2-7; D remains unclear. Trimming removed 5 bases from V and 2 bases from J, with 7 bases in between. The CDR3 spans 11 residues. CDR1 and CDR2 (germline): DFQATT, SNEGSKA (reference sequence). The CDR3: CSASLTYEQYF. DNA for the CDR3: TGCAGTGCTTCCCTAACCTACGAGCAGTACTTC.

The CDR3 coding sequence is TGTGCCAGCAGCTTAATTACAGAGAATGAAAAACTGTTTTTT. This translates into CASSLITENEKLFF. The chain employs TRBV7-9 and TRBJ1-4; D uncertain. Germline-derived CDR1 and CDR2 are SEHNR and FQNEAQ (reference sequence). The V end lost 2 bases, the J end lost 5 bases, and 9 bases lay between the germline ends. The length of the CDR3 is 14 residues.